The present TCR beta chain was sequenced within a study of shared clonotypes between healthy human individuals. Study overall: Each donor had three CD4 naive, three CD4 memory, two CD8 naive and one CD8 memory plate. Study-wide findings and caveats: It was anticipated that sequencing depth would influence how many clonotypes donors shared. In a handful of donors, roughly 5.2% of naive CD4 clonotypes appeared in common.

V shed 5 bases, J shed 6 bases, and the junction held 9 bases outside the gene matches. CDR1 and CDR2 (germline): MNHEY, SVGAGI. The CDR3 is made up of 15 amino acids. Regarding this clone: The antigen is unknown.

Clones were read by immunoSEQ multiplex PCR, and TCRdb kept only the in-frame ones, dropping some. This table has fewer than 800,000 clones, about 92% appearing once. The naive CD8 population came from CD45RO-negative cells selected for CCR7, without terminally differentiated effector memory CD45RA+ cells. The chain carries TRBV6-5 and TRBJ2-3, with TRBD2 matching 9 bases. The sequencing sample was made of naive CD8+ T cells sorted from blood. The receptor was isolated from a man aged 25-45 years in good health. The CDR3 reads CASSPIAGEFDTQYF. CDR3 bases: TGTGCCAGCAGTCCTATAGCGGGAGAGTTTGATACGCAGTATTTT.